The entry below describes one T cell receptor beta chain. Its antigen remains undetermined. The sample holds no much larger clone one base away, and base qualities are not on file. This sample was taken from a study of cytomegalovirus exposure and HLA in healthy donors (TCRdb year 2017). Turning to the overall study: In an earlier analysis of under 750 of the donors, 276 Gb of sequence data and 90 million to 120 million unique TCR beta sequences from roughly 190 million T cells were reported. Roughly 300 gigabases of sequencing data and roughly 80 million unique TCR sequences made up an early release that covered 500 to 650 HLA-typed donors. Among the roughly 400 genotyped donors, around 81% belonged to the genetic ancestry cluster associated with self-reported Caucasian donors. The study was designed to test whether signatures of past pathogen exposure could be identified by cataloging public T cell receptors. The study used immunosequencing to profile the T cell repertoires of approximately 640 subjects and linked those repertoires to cytomegalovirus serostatus. Besides the first cohort of around 700 subjects, a separate validation cohort made up of over 95 different subjects was used. To predict cytomegalovirus infection status, the study combined high-throughput TCR immunosequencing, statistical association of individual TCRs with disease status, and machine learning. In a later analysis, previously published TCR beta repertoires from several hundred donors were re-analyzed and high-resolution HLA genotyping was added so that TCR occurrence patterns could be studied. In the later analysis, no new phenotypic data were used to find candidate immune exposures; instead, reliance was placed on TCR beta sequences and their occurrence across donors. An earlier analysis of 587 of the donors used high-throughput TCR beta sequencing to judge whether each TCR beta V gene segment behaved as functional or pseudogenic. Alongside the repertoire data, information on donor age, sex, ethnicity and CMV serostatus was compiled. A later genetic analysis used genome-wide SNP genotypes for about 65% of the roughly 700 donors, treating that subset as a discovery cohort. Every repertoire in the discovery cohort had been generated on one and the same sequencing platform. HLA typing included class I and class II loci at four-digit resolution. The number of typed donors differed by locus: about 620-630 for A, B, C, DRB1 and DQB1; roughly 510 for DQA1; 606 for DPA1; and about 470 for DPB1. Five DR-DQ haplotypes were treated as single units for association and clustering because of strong linkage in the cohort. Across around 400 genotyped donors of the cohort, an average of roughly 200,000 unique TCR beta nucleotide sequences per donor were sequenced, and roughly 18% of those sequences were non-productive.

The protocol used for the library was the immunoSEQ multiplex PCR assay. For the multiplex PCR, a mixture combining 60 forward primers for TCR Vbeta segments and 13 reverse primers for TCR Jbeta segments was used. A multiplex PCR assay on genomic DNA amplified the CDR3 region of rearranged TCR beta genes. On the Illumina HiSeq System, the amplified TCR beta libraries were sequenced as 87-base-pair reads. The authors' analysis ran thus. A later analysis tallied tens of millions of unique TCR beta chains across the 610 or so repertoires, and about 10 million of those chains were shared by two or more donors. A nearest-neighbor algorithm error-corrected the raw reads and collapsed the reads into unique sequences, merging closely related sequences to remove PCR and sequencing errors. To assign V, D and J gene segments, CDR3 sequences were aligned to IMGT reference sequences. For a sequence to be retained, a match of at least six nucleotides to both a V gene segment and a J gene segment was required. A rearrangement counted as productive if the CDR3 had no stop codons and remained in frame with V and J, and every other rearrangement counted as non-productive. CDR3 was defined according to IMGT convention as the region running from the second conserved V-encoded cysteine to the conserved J-encoded phenylalanine. In an earlier analysis of roughly 580 of the donors, sequences lacking an unambiguous match to a single V gene segment were excluded. In an earlier analysis of a few hundred of the donors, a V segment was called functional when productive rearrangements were above 56.7%, and segregating when the standard deviation between donors exceeded 5%. To diagnose cytomegalovirus status from the catalog of TCR beta chain sequences, a statistical classification framework was built. A later analysis assigned V and J genes by comparing TCR nucleotide sequences with IMGT/GENE-DB human TR gene sequences. In a later analysis, CDR3 sequences and most-parsimonious VDJ recombination scenarios were assigned using the TCRdist pipeline. In a later analysis, each TCR beta chain was defined by its CDR3 amino acid sequence together with its V-gene family, and reads lacking a unique V-gene family were excluded. As a way to deal with suspected cross-contamination and a sequencing artifact, a later analysis dropped 450 to 700 nucleotide sequences that were highly shared and had low generation probability. For each public chain, a later analysis derived a clonal expansion index from normalized ranks of inferred template counts within each repertoire. A later analysis computed generation probabilities with a VDJ recombination model fitted to out-of-frame rearrangements, and checked the results against IGoR. In a later analysis, hypergeometric tests were used to score TCR-TCR, TCR-HLA and TCR-CMV co-occurrence, with a repertoire-size bias correction applied to TCR pairs. A later analysis estimated false discovery rates by permuting HLA or CMV assignments 20 times. A later analysis grouped co-occurring TCRs with DBSCAN, adding TCRdist sequence similarity when clustering within HLA-allele-positive subsets. Co-occurrence clustering excluded repertoires with fewer than 30,000 or more than 120,000 public chains, plus five with anomalous nucleotide sharing. This immuneACCESS table, as held by TCRdb, lists in-frame sequences with V and J called but not all clones. Of the missing ones, under half trace to an unresolved V gene in checked studies; the others have no known cause. For V, J and clone size, that table is used; D and trimming come from the DNA. In all, the sample holds 110,000 or so clones, and roughly four fifths of those were seen once. The ten largest account for roughly 3% of the sample.

Reading from cysteine to phenylalanine, the CDR3 counts 17 amino acids. The retained sequence is limited to the CDR3, 51 bases, with the frame set at the first base. The germline V gene supplies CDR1 SGHTA and CDR2 FQGNSA. Trimming at the junction amounts to 0 bases on V and 0 bases on J, and the germline ends lie 12 bases apart. General findings and caveats noted by the study authors: Three of the identified cytomegalovirus-associated TCR beta chains were confirmed in vitro to be specific for cytomegalovirus antigens. The classifier was reported to diagnose cytomegalovirus status with high specificity and sensitivity in both the original cohort and the validation cohort. In a later analysis, TCR association rates were found to vary across HLA loci, with the most associated TCRs seen for DRB1 alleles and the fewest for HLA-C alleles. Because the 87-base-pair reads could not distinguish some IMGT-functional V segments, including TRBV6-2 and TRBV6-3, those segments were excluded. A cluster of highly shared sequence variants was judged likely to be a technical artifact of the sequencing pipeline. For the cohort, immune exposure information was limited to CMV serostatus. Compared with equally common non-associated chains, HLA-associated TCR beta chains in a later analysis were more clonally expanded and had lower generation probabilities. Most CMV-associated TCR beta chains appeared to be HLA-restricted in a later analysis, and the HLA associations seemed to be driven largely by CMV exposure. The authors suggested that the approach could potentially be extended to other disease states and immunological phenotypes. Presence/absence analyses assumed roughly uniform sequencing depth across donors, an assumption that may not hold. Because HLA typing was unavailable for some donors at each locus, only the typed subset was used in association tests. The study gave a list of 150 to 200 TCR beta chains associated with cytomegalovirus. A further reported finding was that TCR beta sequences accurately predicted the HLA-A and HLA-B alleles for most subjects in the first cohort. Most TCR sequences were observed very rarely across donors, whereas some public TCRs were present in many individuals. A later genetic analysis associated a missense DCLRE1C variant with V-gene and J-gene trimming of TCR beta chains, and an independent cohort replicated the association. Several of the top co-occurrence clusters appeared to be linked to parvovirus B19, influenza, CMV and Epstein-Barr virus, according to a later analysis. An earlier analysis of 587 of the donors showed that most TCR beta V segments appeared in productive rearrangements either about 87% or about 30% of the time, which broadly matched IMGT annotations. The cohort was sequenced for TCR beta chains only, and without alpha or paired-chain data the features that could be detected were limited. According to a later genetic analysis, donors in an Asian-associated ancestry cluster had fewer N-insertions in productive TCRs than the approximately 710-donor mean. Strong co-occurrence of HLA alleles, especially DR and DQ, made assigning TCR associations to individual alleles difficult. A later analysis associated around 16,000 TCR beta sequences with specific HLA alleles at a false discovery rate of 0.05. Because counts were too low, some 17 rarely observed V segments, including chromosome 9 orphons, were excluded from the earlier analysis of 500 to 700 of the donors. Linkage disequilibrium might explain the correlated functional status among segregating V segments, but an unknown experimental factor could not be ruled out.

In total, 630 or so healthy bone marrow donors made up the cohort. Cohort members were all nominally healthy when sampled, although unrecorded immune exposures were likely present. The donor tested CMV seropositive and was one of the 289 seropositive cohort members. A peripheral blood sample was collected from each donor, and TCR beta sequencing was performed on peripheral blood mononuclear cells. The Qiagen DNeasy Blood Extraction Kit was used to extract genomic DNA from the blood cell samples. This sequence originates from a woman aged 40 to 50 in good health and CMV-seropositive. The sequence links TRBV7-2 to TRBJ2-1, with the D gene call left open. Sequenced: PBMCs. The nucleotides are TGTGCCAGCAGCTTAGCGAGACATGTAAGCTCCTACAATGAGCAGTTCTTC. This gives the protein CASSLARHVSSYNEQFF.